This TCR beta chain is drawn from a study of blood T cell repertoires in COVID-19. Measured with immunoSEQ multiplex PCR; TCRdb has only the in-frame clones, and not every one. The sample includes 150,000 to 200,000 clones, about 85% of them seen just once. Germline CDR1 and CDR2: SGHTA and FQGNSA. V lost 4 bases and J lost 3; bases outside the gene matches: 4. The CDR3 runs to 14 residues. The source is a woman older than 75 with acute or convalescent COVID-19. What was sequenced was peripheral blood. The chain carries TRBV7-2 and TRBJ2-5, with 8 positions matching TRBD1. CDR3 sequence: CASSSDRGKETQYF. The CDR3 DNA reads TGTGCCAGCAGCTCTGACAGGGGAAAAGAGACCCAGTACTTC. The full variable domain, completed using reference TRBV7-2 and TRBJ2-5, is GAGVSQSPSNKVTEKGKDVELRCDPISGHTALYWYRQSLGQGLEFLIYFQGNSAPDKSGLPSDRFSAERTGGSVSTLTIQRTQQEDSAVYLCASSSDRGKETQYFGPGTRLLVL.